The 31 T cell receptor beta chains given below trace back to one sample, sequenced in a study of regulatory T cells in long-lasting Graves disease. The time point here: newly diagnosed GD, antithyroid drugs for less than 3 months. Extracted RNA from PBMCs served as the source of the TCR library. HTBI primers from iRepertoire and Arm-PCR of CDR3 regions yielded the TCR beta libraries. TCRdb re-called the multiplex PCR reads through MiXCR, storing one row per CDR3 protein. This table has around 500,000 distinct CDR3 sequences, approximately 13% appearing once. A further study also used this sample, focusing on T cells in Graves' hyperthyroidism and ophthalmopathy.

The material was peripheral blood mononuclear cells (PBMCs), obtained at new diagnosis, from a patient treated with antithyroid drugs. All receptors derive from a young man with Graves disease.

This clonotype came up many times. The germline gene is not matched at one end of the junction; a read error may be the cause. This chain joins TRBV5-1 and TRBJ2-5, with D perhaps TRBD1 (5 bases). The CDR3 contains 16 residues. CDR1 is SGHRS and CDR2 is YFSETQ in the germline V gene. The CDR3 nucleotides are TGTGCCAGCAGCTTGGAAGGCAGGGAAGTTCCGGAGACCCAGTACTTC. Translation: CASSLEGREVPETQYF.

This clonotype has a single count. V usage is TRBV20-1 and J usage is TRBJ2-3, with TRBD2 matching 12 bases. Germline V lookup: CDR1 DFQATT, CDR2 SNEGSKA (reference sequence). The CDR3 totals 16 residues. With V trimmed by 3 bases and J by 8 bases, 12 bases remained unmatched. The CDR3 protein is CSASPQTSGSVATQYF. CDR3 nucleotides: TGCAGTGCTAGTCCCCAGACTAGCGGGAGCGTAGCTACGCAGTATTTT.

Ten or more counts support this clonotype. The CDR3 DNA follows: TGTGCCAGCAGTGAATCCGGGTCGGACGCAGCTTTCTTT. This encodes CASSESGSDAAFF. The chain uses TRBV2 and TRBJ1-1; unclear D gene. Per germline, CDR1 SNHLY and CDR2 FYNNEI. V was shortened by 2 bases and J by 10 bases, with 14 bases between the two germline ends. The CDR3 spans 13 residues.

This clonotype was seen many times. V is TRBV11-2 and J is TRBJ2-3; D call uncertain. The CDR3 extends over 14 amino acids. Germline lookup yields CDR1 SGHAT and CDR2 FQNNGV. V was clipped by 5 bases and J by 3 bases, with 12 bases between them. The CDR3 bases are TGTGCCAGCAGCAGGCTAGTTGGGACAGATACGCAGTATTTT. It codes for CASSRLVGTDTQYF. The entire variable domain, with the rest obtained from reference TRBV11-2 and TRBJ2-3, is as follows: EAGVAQSPRYKIIEKRQSVAFWCNPISGHATLYWYQQILGQGPKLLIQFQNNGVVDDSQLPKDRFSAERLKGVDSTLKIQPAKLEDSAVYLCASSRLVGTDTQYFGPGTRLTVL.

This clonotype has more than one count but fewer than ten. V is TRBV24-1 and J is TRBJ2-1; D might be TRBD1 or TRBD2, each matching 5 bases. Per the germline V gene, CDR1 is KGHDR and CDR2 is SFDVKD. V was shortened by 7 bases and J by 3 bases, with 18 bases between the two germline ends. This CDR3 is built from 16 residues. CDR3 sequence reads: CATSQDGALSYNEQFF. In nucleotides, the CDR3 is TGTGCCACCAGCCAGGACGGGGCGTTGAGCTACAATGAGCAGTTCTTC.

This clonotype came up many times. The CDR3 sequence is CASSLDTRGYHEQYF. CDR3 sequence (DNA): TGCGCCAGCAGCTTGGATACTAGAGGCTACCACGAGCAGTACTTC. V usage is TRBV5-1 and J usage is TRBJ2-7; possible D gene TRBD2, 5 bases. V was pared by 0 bases and J by 5 bases, with 15 bases between. Germline-derived CDR1 and CDR2 are SGHRS and YFSETQ. The CDR3 has 15 amino acids.

This clonotype has only a few counts. CDR3 coding DNA: TGTGCCAGCAGCCCTTCCTTAGAGGGGGGCGTTCTGCCCCAGCATTTT. This encodes CASSPSLEGGVLPQHF. The chain joins TRBV28 to TRBJ1-5, with D possibly being TRBD1 (6 bases). This CDR3 has 16 residues. The V end lost 6 bases, the J end lost 9 bases, and 24 bases lay between the germline ends. Germline assignment: CDR1 MDHEN and CDR2 SYDVKM. Full variable domain (missing parts from reference TRBV28 and TRBJ1-5): DVKVTQSSRYLVKRTGEKVFLECVQDMDHENMFWYRQDPGLGLRLIYFSYDVKMKEKGDIPEGYSVSREKKERFSLILESASTNQTSMYLCASSPSLEGGVLPQHFGDGTRLSIL.

This clonotype was detected many times. The genes are TRBV12-3 or TRBV12-4 and TRBJ1-2; no firm D call. The CDR3 extends over 13 amino acids. Trimming took off 3 bases at V and 5 bases at J, with 10 bases between the two ends. The CDR3 sequence is CASSLNPLYGYTF. The CDR3 bases are TGTGCCAGCAGTTTGAATCCGCTGTATGGCTACACCTTC.

The chain couples TRBV5-4 to TRBJ2-5, with 7 bases fitting TRBD2. With V trimmed by 0 bases and J by 5 bases, 7 bases remained unmatched. Germline lookup yields CDR1 SGHNT and CDR2 YYREEE (reference sequence). The length of the CDR3 is 15 residues. The CDR3: CASSLVGLEAETQYF. Here the CDR3 DNA reads TGTGCCAGCAGCTTGGTCGGACTAGAGGCCGAGACCCAGTACTTC. Drawing the rest from reference TRBV5-4 and TRBJ2-5, the complete variable domain is ETGVTQSPTHLIKTRGQQVTLRCSSQSGHNTVSWYQQALGQGPQFIFQYYREEENGRGNFPPRFSGLQFPNYSSELNVNALELDDSALYLCASSLVGLEAETQYFGPGTRLLVL.

This clonotype was observed at least ten times. The V and J genes are TRBV29-1 and TRBJ1-5, with D perhaps matching TRBD1 (6 bases). V gave up 4 bases and J gave up 7 bases, with 14 bases separating them. The CDR3 consists of 13 residues. The germline gives CDR1 SQVTM, CDR2 ANQGSEA. The CDR3 is CSVGDGGRQPQHF. CDR3 bases: TGCAGCGTTGGTGACGGGGGGCGACAGCCCCAGCATTTT.

The chain recombines TRBV5-4 with TRBJ2-3; 10 bases line up with TRBD2. The CDR3 loop spans 15 amino acids. Losses at the gene ends were 2 bases for V and 4 bases for J; bases not matched to a gene: 4. Germline CDR1 and CDR2: SGHNT and YYREEE (reference sequence). The CDR3 loop is CASSLAGGRSDTQYF. The CDR3 nucleotides read TGTGCCAGCAGCTTAGCGGGGGGGAGGTCAGATACGCAGTATTTT.

The chain joins TRBV27 to TRBJ2-7; 11 nucleotides match TRBD1. This CDR3 contains 17 residues. Germline loops: CDR1 MNHEY, CDR2 SMNVEV (reference sequence). The trim removed 4 bases at V and 4 bases at J, leaving 12 bases unmatched. The CDR3 DNA is TGTGCCAGCAGTTCCAACCTCGGGACAGGGGGTACTTACGAGCAGTACTTC. It specifies CASSSNLGTGGTYEQYF.

This clonotype has a single count. Possible read error: a much larger clone is one base away. V and J are TRBV10-1 and TRBJ2-1, with TRBD2 matching 7 bases. The CDR3 is 16 amino acids. Germline CDR1 and CDR2: WNHNN and SYGVQD (reference sequence). The CDR3 region has the DNA TGCGCCAGCAATGAGTTTGCTAGCGGCCCCACAAATGAGCAGTTCTTC. Translating it yields CASNEFASGPTNEQFF.

Concerning this clonotype: A read error may explain this, as a much larger clone is one base away. The gene calls are TRBV6-2 or TRBV6-3 and TRBJ2-2, with D possibly matching TRBD2 (5 bases). There are 15 residues in the CDR3. With 8 bases removed from V and 0 bases from J, the gap between germline ends came to 13 bases. CDR1 and CDR2 (germline): MNHEY, SVGEGT. CDR3 bases: TGTGCCAGCGAGAGCGGTACCGCGAACACCGGGGAGCTGTTTTTT. Its translation: CASESGTANTGELFF.

This clonotype has ten or more counts. The chain employs TRBV2 and TRBJ1-5; perhaps TRBD1 as D (6 bases). The CDR3 has 14 residues. Germline V gene data show CDR1 as SNHLY and CDR2 as FYNNEI. V gave up 5 bases and J gave up 3 bases, with 11 bases separating them. CDR3 in amino acids: CASSRNRANQPQHF. CDR3 nucleotides: TGTGCCAGCAGTAGAAACAGGGCCAATCAGCCCCAGCATTTT. Combining the CDR3 with reference TRBV2 and TRBJ1-5 gives the whole variable domain EPEVTQTPSHQVTQMGQEVILRCVPISNHLYFYWYRQILGQKVEFLVSFYNNEISEKSEIFDDQFSVERPDGSNFTLKIRSTKLEDSAMYFCASSRNRANQPQHFGDGTRLSIL.

The V gene is TRBV4-1, the J gene TRBJ2-6; D is perhaps TRBD2 (6 bases). Looked up from germline, CDR1 is MGHRA and CDR2 is YSYEKL. This CDR3 region has 18 residues. Trimming stripped 3 bases from V and 4 bases from J, with 19 bases between. The CDR3 sequence is CASSQGPYGGSGANVLTF. CDR3 coding DNA: TGCGCCAGCAGCCAGGGCCCCTATGGGGGGTCCGGGGCCAACGTCCTGACTTTC.

Comments on this clonotype: This may arise from a read error, as a much more abundant clone is one base away. This chain uses TRBV27 with TRBJ2-7; D is unresolved. The germline V gene encodes CDR1 MNHEY and CDR2 SMNVEV (reference sequence). This CDR3 has 13 amino acids. Trimming stripped 10 bases from V and 6 bases from J, with 19 bases between. The CDR3 DNA reads as TGTGCCATCGCGATTCGCCGTGGGTGCGAGCAGTACTTC. It is translated as CAIAIRRGCEQYF.

For this clonotype: A much larger clone differs from this one at a single base, so this may be a read error. This chain links TRBV5-1 with TRBJ2-6, with 8 bases identical to TRBD2. The CDR3 totals 16 residues. Germline V CDR1 and CDR2: SGHRS, YFSETQ. The CDR3 loop is CASSSGGSSGANVPTF. In nucleotides, the CDR3 is TGCGCCAGCAGCTCGGGGGGGTCCTCTGGGGCCAACGTCCCGACTTTC.

Many counts were recorded for this clonotype. The rearrangement links TRBV3-1 to TRBJ2-5, with TRBD2 matching over 14 bases. The CDR3 is 15 amino acids. V trimming: 4 bases; J trimming: 8 bases; junction bases outside the gene matches: 6. Germline V gives CDR1 LGHDT, CDR2 YNNKEL (reference sequence). The CDR3 protein is CASSLTGTSGSTQYF. The CDR3 nucleotides read TGTGCCAGCAGCCTGACTGGGACTAGCGGGAGCACCCAGTACTTC.

This clonotype was observed many times. The chain employs TRBV28 and TRBJ2-7; 10 positions match TRBD2. V dropped 3 bases and J dropped 0; count of bases not matched to a gene: 8. Germline CDR1 is MDHEN and CDR2 is SYDVKM. The CDR3 sequence is 17 residues long. The CDR3 region has the DNA TGTGCCAGCAGTTTCCTCCTAGCGGGAGTTTCCTCCTACGAGCAGTACTTC. Translating it yields CASSFLLAGVSSYEQYF.

Of note for this clonotype: A much larger clone sits a single nucleotide away, making a read error possible. Because the CDR3 is missing its conserved closing phenylalanine or tryptophan, this is likely a read error. J is TRBJ2-7 and V is TRBV11-1; D unclear. The CDR3 covers 12 residues. V lost 5 bases to trimming and J lost 7 bases, with 12 bases between them. Germline V gives CDR1 SGHAT, CDR2 FQDESV (reference sequence). This CDR3 is CASSISRTEQYL. As DNA, the CDR3 is TGTGCCAGCAGCATATCCCGGACGGAGCAGTACCTC.

The J gene is TRBJ2-1, the V gene TRBV6-1, with TRBD2 matching over 10 bases. Trimming cost V 8 bases and J 4 bases; bases outside gene matches: 8. The CDR3 consists of 15 residues. Germline V CDR1 and CDR2: MNHNS, SASEGT. CDR3 sequence: CASAPIAGGYNEQFF. The DNA for the CDR3 is TGTGCCAGCGCTCCCATAGCGGGAGGTTACAATGAGCAGTTCTTC.

This clonotype was seen repeatedly, ten times or more. The genes are TRBV20-1 and TRBJ2-1; the match to TRBD2 covers 13 bases. The V gene's germline CDR1 is DFQATT and CDR2 SNEGSKA (reference sequence). The CDR3 runs to 16 residues. V gave up 3 bases and J gave up 10 bases; unmatched junction bases: 12. The chain's CDR3 is CSASKSHGLAGVEQFF. DNA for the CDR3: TGCAGTGCTAGTAAGTCCCATGGACTAGCGGGAGTGGAGCAGTTCTTC.

This clonotype came up many times. The chain uses TRBV29-1 and TRBJ2-7; 9 positions agree with TRBD2. Germline lookup yields CDR1 SQVTM and CDR2 ANQGSEA. CDR3 size: 13 residues. Trimming cost V 4 bases and J 1 base; bases outside gene matches: 2. CDR3 region: CSVGAGGSYEQYF. The CDR3 bases are TGCAGCGTTGGAGCGGGGGGATCCTACGAGCAGTACTTC.

This clonotype was observed at least ten times. V is TRBV11-2 and J is TRBJ2-7; maybe TRBD2 (6 bases). The CDR3 has 14 amino acids. The germline CDR1 and CDR2 sequences are SGHAT and FQNNGV. V was clipped by 4 bases and J by 3 bases, with 13 bases between them. The CDR3: CASSSSSGGYEQYF. The CDR3 DNA follows: TGTGCCAGCAGCTCCTCCTCCGGGGGCTACGAGCAGTACTTC.

The table lists this clonotype with many counts. V usage is TRBV2 and J usage is TRBJ1-1; 9 bases align to TRBD1. Trimming removed 7 bases from V and 1 base from J; junction bases left unmatched: 1. Germline assignment: CDR1 SNHLY and CDR2 FYNNEI. This CDR3 has 13 amino acids. Here the CDR3 reads CASTDRGNTEAFF. CDR3 DNA sequence: TGTGCCAGCACGGACAGGGGGAACACTGAAGCTTTCTTT. The variable domain in full, with the rest retrieved from reference TRBV2 and TRBJ1-1, is EPEVTQTPSHQVTQMGQEVILRCVPISNHLYFYWYRQILGQKVEFLVSFYNNEISEKSEIFDDQFSVERPDGSNFTLKIRSTKLEDSAMYFCASTDRGNTEAFFGQGTRLTVV.

The J gene is TRBJ1-3, the V gene TRBV5-6; TRBD1 aligns across 9 bases. Germline CDR1 is SGHDT and CDR2 is YYEEEE. The CDR3 is 17 residues long. V trimming: 5 bases; J trimming: 4 bases; junction bases outside the gene matches: 13. CDR3 DNA: TGTGCCAGCAGTGCGGTCCTCAGGACAGGGGAAGGAAACACCATATATTTT. Encoded protein: CASSAVLRTGEGNTIYF. Together with reference TRBV5-6 and TRBJ1-3, the CDR3 gives the full variable domain: DAGVTQSPTHLIKTRGQQVTLRCSPKSGHDTVSWYQQALGQGPQFIFQYYEEEERQRGNFPDRFSGHQFPNYSSELNVNALLLGDSALYLCASSAVLRTGEGNTIYFGEGSWLTVV.

This clonotype was seen more than once but under ten times. The germline gene is not matched at one end of the junction; a read error may be the cause. The chain couples TRBV16 to TRBJ1-1, with 10 nucleotides matching TRBD1. This CDR3 is 16 amino acids long. Germline V lookup: CDR1 KGHSY, CDR2 FQNENV. This CDR3 is CASSPPETGGSTVAFF. The CDR3 bases are TGTGCCAGCAGCCCTCCTGAGACAGGGGGCTCGACTGTAGCTTTCTTT.

The chain joins TRBV20-1 to TRBJ2-6, with a tentative D call TRBD1 (5 bases). In germline, CDR1 is DFQATT, CDR2 SNEGSKA (reference sequence). V lost 3 bases and J lost 0, with 9 bases in between. This CDR3 contains 15 residues. Written as DNA, the CDR3 is TGCAGTGCTAGGGTACAGGCCTCTGGGGCCAACGTCCTGACTTTC. The encoded protein is CSARVQASGANVLTF.

This clonotype was seen repeatedly, ten times or more. The chain employs TRBV20-1 and TRBJ1-6, with 8 bases identical to TRBD1. Germline V gene lookup returns CDR1 DFQATT and CDR2 SNEGSKA (reference sequence). V trimming: 4 bases; J trimming: 3 bases; junction bases outside the gene matches: 5. The CDR3 runs to 15 residues. CDR3 region: CSAITGQGYNSPLHF. CDR3 coding DNA: TGCAGTGCTATCACAGGACAGGGCTATAATTCACCCCTCCACTTT.

Ten or more counts support this clonotype. This chain uses TRBV6-2 or TRBV6-3 with TRBJ2-5, with 12 positions matching TRBD2. Germline V gene lookup returns CDR1 MNHEY and CDR2 SVGEGT. CDR3 size: 17 residues. Unmatched junction bases numbered 14, after V lost 5 bases and J lost 7 bases. In nucleotides, the CDR3 is TGTGCCAGCAGTGGACTAGCGGGAAAGGGGGTCGGGGGGACCCAGTACTTC. It specifies CASSGLAGKGVGGTQYF.